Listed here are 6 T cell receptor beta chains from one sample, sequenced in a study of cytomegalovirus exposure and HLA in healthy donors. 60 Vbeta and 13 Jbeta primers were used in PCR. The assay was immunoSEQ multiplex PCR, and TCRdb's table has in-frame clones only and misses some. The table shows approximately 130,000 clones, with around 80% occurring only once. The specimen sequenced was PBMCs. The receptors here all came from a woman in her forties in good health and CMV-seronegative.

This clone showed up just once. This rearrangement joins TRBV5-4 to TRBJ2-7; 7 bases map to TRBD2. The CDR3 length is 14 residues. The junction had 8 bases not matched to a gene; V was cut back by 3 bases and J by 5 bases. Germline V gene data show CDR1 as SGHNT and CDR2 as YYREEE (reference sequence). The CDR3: CASSSGTTVHEQYF. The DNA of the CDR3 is TGTGCCAGCAGCTCCGGGACTACCGTCCACGAGCAGTACTTC.

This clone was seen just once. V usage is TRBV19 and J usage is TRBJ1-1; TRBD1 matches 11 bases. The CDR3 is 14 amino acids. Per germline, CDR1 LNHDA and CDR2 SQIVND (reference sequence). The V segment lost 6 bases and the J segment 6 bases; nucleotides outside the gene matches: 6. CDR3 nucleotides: TGTGCCAGTAGACGGACAGGGGGCTCTTCTGAAGCTTTCTTT. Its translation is CASRRTGGSSEAFF.

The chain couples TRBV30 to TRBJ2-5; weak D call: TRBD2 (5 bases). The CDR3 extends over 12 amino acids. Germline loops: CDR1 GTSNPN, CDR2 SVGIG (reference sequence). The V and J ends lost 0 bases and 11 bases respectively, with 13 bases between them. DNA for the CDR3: TGTGCCTGGAGTGTACGGGTCTGGGAGCAGTACTTC. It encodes CAWSVRVWEQYF. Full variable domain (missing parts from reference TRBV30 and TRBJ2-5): SQTIHQWPATLVQPVGSPLSLECTVEGTSNPNLYWYRQAAGRGLQLLFYSVGIGQISSEVPQNLSASRPQDRQFILSSKKLLLSDSGFYLCAWSVRVWEQYFGPGTRLLVL.

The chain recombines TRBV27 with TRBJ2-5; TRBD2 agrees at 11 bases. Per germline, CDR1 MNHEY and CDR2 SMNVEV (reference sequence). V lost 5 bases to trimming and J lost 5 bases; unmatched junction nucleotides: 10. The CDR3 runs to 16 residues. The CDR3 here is CASSPTTSGEWETQYF. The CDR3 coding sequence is TGTGCCAGCAGTCCTACGACTAGCGGGGAGTGGGAGACCCAGTACTTC.

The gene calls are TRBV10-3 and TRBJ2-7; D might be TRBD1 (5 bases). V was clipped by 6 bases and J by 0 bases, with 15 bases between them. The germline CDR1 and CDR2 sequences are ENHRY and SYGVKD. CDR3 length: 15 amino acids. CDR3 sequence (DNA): TGTGCCATCAGCCGAGGACATCTCGACTCCTACGAGCAGTACTTC. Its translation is CAISRGHLDSYEQYF.

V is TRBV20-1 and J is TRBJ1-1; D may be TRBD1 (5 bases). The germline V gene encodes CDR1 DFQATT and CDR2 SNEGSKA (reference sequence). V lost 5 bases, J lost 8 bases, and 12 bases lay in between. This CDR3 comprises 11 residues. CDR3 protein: CSALGQLEAFF. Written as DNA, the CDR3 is TGCAGTGCTTTGGGGCAGTTAGAAGCTTTCTTT.